This paragraph reports one T cell receptor beta chain. The data originate from a study of T-cell memory formation after mild COVID-19. There are 13 residues in the CDR3. Germline lookup yields CDR1 SGHVS and CDR2 FQNEAQ. V was cut by 5 bases and J by 2 bases, with 10 bases left in between. From the 5' RACE reads, TCRdb called clonotypes with MiXCR, one entry per CDR3 protein. The sample carries roughly 100,000 distinct CDR3 sequences, around 13% recorded once. The chain has TRBV7-8 and TRBJ2-7; D gene unclear. Sequenced input: PBMCs or a T cell subset sorted from them (not recorded which). This receptor was taken from an adult woman who had mild COVID-19 (a few samples of this study predate the infection). Cell type and time point are not known. The CDR3 here is CASSPTATYEQYF. In DNA, the CDR3 is TGTGCCAGCAGCCCGACCGCTACCTACGAGCAGTACTTC.